The clone carrying this T cell receptor beta chain was observed a few times. The sample belongs to a study of blood T cell repertoires in COVID-19. Study in general: The samples span acute and convalescent COVID-19 from the United States, Italy and Spain. T cells, B-cell-depleted T cells, or PBMCs supplied cDNA or gDNA.

In the original processing: Estimates of nucleated cell counts were drawn from the amplification of reference gene primers. Measured with immunoSEQ multiplex PCR; TCRdb has only the in-frame clones, and not every one. That table supplies the V and J calls and clone size; D and trimming were determined from the DNA. The profile covers approximately 63,000 clones, with approximately 80% appearing a single time and 5.5% taken by the ten largest. Sequenced sample: peripheral blood. The sequence was collected from a woman between 65 and 79 years old with acute or convalescent COVID-19.

The CDR3 bases are TGTGCCAGCAGCATGGGGGGGCGCTCCTACGAGCAGTACTTC. This encodes CASSMGGRSYEQYF. The V and J genes are TRBV7-2 and TRBJ2-7, with a possible D match to TRBD2 (7 bases). Germline lookup yields CDR1 SGHTA and CDR2 FQGNSA. The V end was cut by 5 bases, the J end by 0 bases, with 11 bases between. The CDR3 is 14 amino acids. Based on the CDR3 plus reference TRBV7-2 and TRBJ2-7, the full variable domain is GAGVSQSPSNKVTEKGKDVELRCDPISGHTALYWYRQSLGQGLEFLIYFQGNSAPDKSGLPSDRFSAERTGGSVSTLTIQRTQQEDSAVYLCASSMGGRSYEQYFGPGTRLTVT.